Included here is one T cell receptor (beta chain) sequence, with context. Its target is unknown. Sequencing used immunoSEQ multiplex PCR; TCRdb keeps in-frame clones, though not all of them. The profile shows around 130,000 clones, 86% of them singletons. Between the trimmed V and J ends, which lost 4 bases and 3 bases, there was a span of 15 bases. The germline V gene encodes CDR1 MNHNS and CDR2 SASEGT. The CDR3 consists of 15 residues. The data derive from a study of identifying expanded T cells in peripheral blood. Study-level points and caveats: Technical replicates showed roughly 1.2 changed clones; around two weeks roughly 16; four weeks 19. Clone count variance between roughly 2-week samples rose with total template count.

V is TRBV6-1 and J is TRBJ1-2, with a tentative D call TRBD1 (5 bases). The sequence came from a person aged 18-70 years in good health. Sequenced material: blood. The CDR3 bases are TGTGCCAGCAGTGGTCAGACAACGGGGGACTATGGCTACACCTTC. Protein: CASSGQTTGDYGYTF.